The 19 T cell receptor beta chains reported below all come from one sample, sequenced in a study of long-term antiretroviral therapy in people with HIV. Researchers ran immunoSEQ v3.0 at survey level. Clones were read by immunoSEQ multiplex PCR, and TCRdb kept only the in-frame ones, dropping some. The data show about 43,000 clones, 85% to 95% seen once. The sequencing used unsorted PBMCs, collected roughly 9.4 years after starting antiretroviral therapy. The receptor source for this set is a man aged 25 to 40 with HIV.

This chain connects TRBV5-1 to TRBJ2-2, with 8 bases identical to TRBD1. The ends lost 4 bases at V and 5 bases at J; junction bases unmatched: 7. CDR1 and CDR2 (germline): SGHRS, YFSETQ. The CDR3 has 15 residues. CDR3 amino acids: CASSIQGGGTGELFF. In nucleotides, the CDR3 is TGCGCCAGCAGCATACAGGGGGGCGGAACCGGGGAGCTGTTTTTT.

The chain combines TRBV6-5 with TRBJ1-1; the match to TRBD1 covers 8 bases. This CDR3 has 15 residues. Germline CDR1 and CDR2: MNHEY and SVGAGI. J gave up 4 bases and V 4 bases, and 8 bases lay outside the gene matches. The DNA for the CDR3 is TGTGCCAGCAGTTTTGACGCAGGGGGCCGCACTGAAGCTTTCTTT. The encoded protein is CASSFDAGGRTEAFF.

The chain uses TRBV4-1 and TRBJ2-5; D perhaps matches TRBD1 (6 bases). Trimming shortened V by 3 bases and J by 3 bases, and 17 bases separated the two germline ends. CDR3 length equals 16 residues. The V gene's germline CDR1 is MGHRA and CDR2 YSYEKL. The CDR3 loop is CASSHGYRVLEETQYF. The CDR3 bases are TGCGCCAGCAGCCACGGATACAGGGTCCTGGAAGAGACCCAGTACTTC.

The chain uses TRBV4-1 and TRBJ1-3; D not certain. V was cut by 0 bases and J by 5 bases, with 8 bases left in between. This CDR3 has 14 amino acids. CDR1 and CDR2 from the germline V gene are MGHRA and YSYEKL. CDR3: CASSQEWRRNTIYF. CDR3 DNA: TGCGCCAGCAGCCAAGAGTGGCGCCGAAACACCATATATTTT.

This sequence joins TRBV6-5 and TRBJ2-1; no clear D gene. CDR3 length: 14 amino acids. CDR1 and CDR2 from the germline V gene are MNHEY and SVGAGI. V shed 5 bases and J shed 5 bases, with 13 bases lying between them. The CDR3 protein is CASSPGLLDNEQFF. CDR3 DNA: TGTGCCAGCAGTCCCGGTCTCCTAGACAATGAGCAGTTCTTC.

The rearrangement uses TRBV7-3 and TRBJ2-3; 9 bases map to TRBD1. Trimming removed 5 bases from V and 3 bases from J; junction bases left unmatched: 6. CDR3 size: 15 residues. Germline values: CDR1 SGHTA, CDR2 FQGTGA. CDR3 sequence reads: CASSPTGQGTDTQYF. The CDR3 nucleotides are TGTGCCAGCAGCCCAACGGGACAGGGTACAGATACGCAGTATTTT.

The CDR3 DNA reads TGTGCCAGCACGGGGGACAGGGCATCCTACGAGCAGTACTTC. As protein: CASTGDRASYEQYF. This chain uses TRBV28 with TRBJ2-7, with TRBD1 matching over 9 bases. Germline loops: CDR1 MDHEN, CDR2 SYDVKM. After removal of 7 bases from V and 1 base from J, the junction contained 5 bases not matched to a gene. The CDR3 runs to 14 residues.

The genes are TRBV28 and TRBJ1-3; the D gene is possibly TRBD1 (6 bases). This CDR3 comprises 14 residues. Trimming left V 9 bases short and J 1 base short, with 13 bases between. CDR1 is MDHEN, CDR2 SYDVKM, per germline. The CDR3 bases are TGTGCCAGTTGGGAAGGGGGGTCTGGAAACACCATATATTTT. It is translated as CASWEGGSGNTIYF.

This chain connects TRBV19 to TRBJ1-5, with D perhaps matching TRBD1 (5 bases). Trimming cost V 6 bases and J 0 bases, with 15 bases left between them. The germline gives CDR1 LNHDA, CDR2 SQIVND (reference sequence). There are 16 residues in the CDR3. CDR3 sequence: CASRILAGTSNQPQHF. The CDR3 nucleotides read TGTGCCAGTAGAATTCTAGCAGGGACTAGCAATCAGCCCCAGCATTTT.

The CDR3 loop reads CASSHGLAGEVLSGQFF. As DNA, the CDR3 is TGCGCCAGCAGCCACGGACTAGCGGGGGAGGTCCTCTCCGGGCAGTTCTTC. The genes are TRBV5-1 and TRBJ2-1, with 13 bases fitting TRBD2. CDR1 is SGHRS, CDR2 YFSETQ, per germline. The CDR3 contains 17 residues. V was clipped by 4 bases and J by 12 bases; unmatched bases: 16.

V is TRBV6-5 and J is TRBJ2-1; 8 nucleotides agree with TRBD1. The CDR3 is 13 residues long. The V gene's germline CDR1 is MNHEY and CDR2 SVGAGI. After removal of 7 bases from V and 8 bases from J, the junction contained 7 bases not matched to a gene. CDR3 nucleotide sequence: TGTGCCAGCAAGGCAGGGGGCGCGGATGAGCAGTTCTTC. Protein: CASKAGGADEQFF.

V usage is TRBV27 and J usage is TRBJ1-6; a weak D match, TRBD1 (5 bases). V was trimmed by 8 bases and J by 11 bases, leaving 19 bases between them. The germline V gene has CDR1 MNHEY and CDR2 SMNVEV (reference sequence). The CDR3 is made up of 14 amino acids. CDR3: CASRNLGHGAPLHF. DNA of the CDR3: TGTGCCAGCCGGAACCTGGGGCACGGGGCACCCCTCCACTTT.

The chain couples TRBV2 to TRBJ1-3; no firm D call. The germline CDR1 and CDR2 sequences are SNHLY and FYNNEI. The V and J ends lost 2 bases and 4 bases respectively, with 6 bases between them. This CDR3 is built from 13 residues. CDR3 loop: CASSETSGNTIYF. Written as DNA, the CDR3 is TGTGCCAGCAGTGAAACCTCGGGAAACACCATATATTTT.

V and J are TRBV28 and TRBJ1-1; D gene uncertain. V was pared by 7 bases and J by 4 bases, with 19 bases between. The CDR3 loop spans 15 amino acids. From germline, CDR1 is MDHEN and CDR2 SYDVKM. The CDR3 loop reads CASTGLWGLSTEAFF. DNA for the CDR3: TGTGCCAGCACCGGTCTTTGGGGATTGAGCACTGAAGCTTTCTTT.

The J gene is TRBJ1-2, the V gene TRBV5-6; tentatively, D is TRBD1 (5 bases). The CDR3 runs to 11 residues. The V end was cut by 5 bases, the J end by 7 bases, with 9 bases between. Germline V gene lookup returns CDR1 SGHDT and CDR2 YYEEEE. The CDR3 nucleotides are TGTGCCAGCAGGGACAACGTTGGCTACACCTTC. It translates to CASRDNVGYTF.

The chain carries TRBV4-1 and TRBJ2-7; D is possibly TRBD1 (6 bases). V was pared by 2 bases and J by 2 bases, with 10 bases between. The CDR3 runs to 14 residues. From germline, CDR1 is MGHRA and CDR2 YSYEKL. This CDR3 reads CASSQQTGPYEQYF. CDR3 bases: TGCGCCAGCAGCCAACAGACAGGCCCCTACGAGCAGTACTTC.

The chain recombines TRBV2 with TRBJ2-3, with 12 bases identical to TRBD2. The CDR3 is made up of 16 amino acids. V shed 3 bases and J 5 bases; nucleotides not matched to a gene: 6. Germline V gene lookup returns CDR1 SNHLY and CDR2 FYNNEI. The CDR3 protein is CASSEVLAGGRDTQYF. In nucleotides, the CDR3 is TGTGCCAGCAGTGAGGTACTAGCGGGGGGCCGAGATACGCAGTATTTT.

The CDR3 DNA sequence: TGTGCCAGCAGTTGGGGCTCGGGGGTGAATTCACCCCTCCACTTT. Amino acid sequence: CASSWGSGVNSPLHF. The V and J genes are TRBV27 and TRBJ1-6, with D maybe TRBD1 (5 bases). CDR1 is MNHEY and CDR2 is SMNVEV in the germline V gene (reference sequence). V was pared by 4 bases and J by 7 bases, with 14 bases between. The CDR3 sequence is 15 residues long.

The chain couples TRBV6-1 to TRBJ2-5; D is unclear. Germline V lookup: CDR1 MNHNS, CDR2 SASEGT. The germline V and J ends were trimmed by 3 bases and 1 base, with 15 bases remaining between them. CDR3 length equals 16 residues. The CDR3 region is CASSEAWRAFQETQYF. The CDR3 DNA reads TGTGCCAGCAGTGAGGCTTGGCGAGCCTTCCAAGAGACCCAGTACTTC.